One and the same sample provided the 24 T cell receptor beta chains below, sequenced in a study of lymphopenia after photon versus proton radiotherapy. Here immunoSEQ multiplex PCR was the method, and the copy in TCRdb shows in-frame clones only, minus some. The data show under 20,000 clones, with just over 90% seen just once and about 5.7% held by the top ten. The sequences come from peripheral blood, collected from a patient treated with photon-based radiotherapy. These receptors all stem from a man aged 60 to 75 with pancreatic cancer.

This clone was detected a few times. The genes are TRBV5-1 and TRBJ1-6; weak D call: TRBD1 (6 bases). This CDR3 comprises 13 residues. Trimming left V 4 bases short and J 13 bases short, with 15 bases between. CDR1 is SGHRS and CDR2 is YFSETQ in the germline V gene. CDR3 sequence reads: CASSADRQFPLHF. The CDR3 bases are TGCGCCAGCAGCGCAGACAGGCAATTTCCCCTCCACTTT. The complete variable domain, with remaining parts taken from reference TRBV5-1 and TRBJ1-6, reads KAGVTQTPRYLIKTRGQQVTLSCSPISGHRSVSWYQQTPGQGLQFLFEYFSETQRNKGNFPGRFSGRQFSNSRSEMNVSTLELGDSALYLCASSADRQFPLHFGNGTRLTVT.

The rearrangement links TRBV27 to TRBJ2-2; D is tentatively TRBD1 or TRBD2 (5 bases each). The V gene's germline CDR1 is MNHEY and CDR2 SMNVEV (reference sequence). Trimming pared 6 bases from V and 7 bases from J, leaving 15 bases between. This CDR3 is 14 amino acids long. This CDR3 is CASSSAGTVGELFF. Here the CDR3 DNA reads TGTGCCAGCAGCTCTGCCGGGACGGTCGGGGAGCTGTTTTTT.

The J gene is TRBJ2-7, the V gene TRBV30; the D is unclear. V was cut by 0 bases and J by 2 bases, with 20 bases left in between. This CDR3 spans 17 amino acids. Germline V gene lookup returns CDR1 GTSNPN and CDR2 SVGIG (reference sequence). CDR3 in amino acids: CAWSVLLSVGGTYEQYF. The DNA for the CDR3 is TGTGCCTGGAGTGTTTTGCTATCCGTTGGTGGGACCTACGAGCAGTACTTC.

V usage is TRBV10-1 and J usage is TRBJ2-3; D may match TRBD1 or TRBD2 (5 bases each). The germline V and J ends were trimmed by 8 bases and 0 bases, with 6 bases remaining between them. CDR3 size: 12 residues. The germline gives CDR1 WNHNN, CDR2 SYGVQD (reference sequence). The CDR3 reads CASGGSTDTQYF. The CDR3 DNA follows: TGCGCCAGCGGGGGTAGCACAGATACGCAGTATTTT.

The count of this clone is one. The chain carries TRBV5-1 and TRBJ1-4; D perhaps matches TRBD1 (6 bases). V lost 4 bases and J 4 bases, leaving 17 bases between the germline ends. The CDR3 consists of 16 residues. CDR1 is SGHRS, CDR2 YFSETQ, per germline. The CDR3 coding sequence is TGCGCCAGCAGCCTATATTCGGGACATGTTAATGAAAAACTGTTTTTT. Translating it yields CASSLYSGHVNEKLFF.

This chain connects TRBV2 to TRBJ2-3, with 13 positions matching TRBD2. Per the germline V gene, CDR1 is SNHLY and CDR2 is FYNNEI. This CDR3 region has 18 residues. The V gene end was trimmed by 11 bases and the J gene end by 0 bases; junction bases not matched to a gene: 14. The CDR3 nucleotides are TGTGCCGGGGGGGGACTAGCGGGGACCGCAATTAGCACAGATACGCAGTATTTT. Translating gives CAGGGLAGTAISTDTQYF.

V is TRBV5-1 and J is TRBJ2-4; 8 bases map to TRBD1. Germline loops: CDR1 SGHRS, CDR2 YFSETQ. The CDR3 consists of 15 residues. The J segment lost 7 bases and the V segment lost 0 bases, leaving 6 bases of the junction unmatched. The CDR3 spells CASSLDGQGLNIQYF. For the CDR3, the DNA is TGCGCCAGCAGCTTGGATGGACAGGGTTTGAACATTCAGTACTTC.

The CDR3 DNA is TGTGCCAGCAGGGGGACCGCCAGGGGAAACACTGAAGCTTTCTTT. Residues: CASRGTARGNTEAFF. The genes are TRBV6-5 and TRBJ1-1, with D possibly TRBD1 on 6 matching bases. V was clipped by 6 bases and J by 2 bases, with 16 bases between them. Germline CDR1 is MNHEY and CDR2 is SVGAGI. The CDR3 has 15 residues.

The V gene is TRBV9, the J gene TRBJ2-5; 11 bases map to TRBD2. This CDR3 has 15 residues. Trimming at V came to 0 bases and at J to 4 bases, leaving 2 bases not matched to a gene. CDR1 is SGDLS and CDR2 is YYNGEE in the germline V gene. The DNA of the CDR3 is TGTGCCAGCAGCGTAGCGGGGACTAGCGGAGAGACCCAGTACTTC. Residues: CASSVAGTSGETQYF.

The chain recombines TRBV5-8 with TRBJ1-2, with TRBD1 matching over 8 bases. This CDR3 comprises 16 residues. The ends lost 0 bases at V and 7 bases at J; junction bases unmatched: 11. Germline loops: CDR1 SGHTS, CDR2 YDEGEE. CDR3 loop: CASSLVVAGGYIGYTF. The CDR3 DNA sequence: TGTGCCAGCAGCTTGGTGGTTGCAGGGGGCTATATTGGCTACACCTTC.

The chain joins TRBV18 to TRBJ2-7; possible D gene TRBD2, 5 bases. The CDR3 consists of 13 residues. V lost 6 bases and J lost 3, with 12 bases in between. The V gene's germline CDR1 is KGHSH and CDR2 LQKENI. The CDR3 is CASSQTRDYEQYF. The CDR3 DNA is TGTGCCAGCTCGCAAACACGGGACTACGAGCAGTACTTC. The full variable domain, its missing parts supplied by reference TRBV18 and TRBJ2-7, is NAGVMQNPRHLVRRRGQEARLRCSPMKGHSHVYWYRQLPEEGLKFMVYLQKENIIDESGMPKERFSAEFPKEGPSILRIQQVVRGDSAAYFCASSQTRDYEQYFGPGTRLTVT.

The CDR3 DNA follows: TGTGCCAGCAGCCGACAGGGGGCTGGCGGGGAGCTGTTTTTT. Amino acid sequence: CASSRQGAGGELFF. The genes are TRBV9 and TRBJ2-2; 10 nucleotides match TRBD1. Trimming at V came to 4 bases and at J to 7 bases, leaving 4 bases not matched to a gene. CDR1 and CDR2 (germline): SGDLS, YYNGEE. The length of the CDR3 is 14 residues.

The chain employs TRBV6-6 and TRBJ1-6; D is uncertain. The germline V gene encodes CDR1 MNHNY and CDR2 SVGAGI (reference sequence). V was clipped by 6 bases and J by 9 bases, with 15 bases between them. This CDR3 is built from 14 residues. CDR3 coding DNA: TGTGCCAGCAGCCCAACAGTACCCTCTTCACCCCTCCACTTT. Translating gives CASSPTVPSSPLHF.

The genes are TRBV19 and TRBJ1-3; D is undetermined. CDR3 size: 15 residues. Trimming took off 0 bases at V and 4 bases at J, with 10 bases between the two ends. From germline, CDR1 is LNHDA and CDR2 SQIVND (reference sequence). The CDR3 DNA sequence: TGTGCCAGTAGTATAGAAGGGAGCCCAGGAAACACCATATATTTT. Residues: CASSIEGSPGNTIYF.

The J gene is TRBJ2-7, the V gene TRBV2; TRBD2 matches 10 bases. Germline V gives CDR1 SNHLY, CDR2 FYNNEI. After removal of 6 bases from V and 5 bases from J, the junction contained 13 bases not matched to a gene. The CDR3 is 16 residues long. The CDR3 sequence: CASRGIAGGLTDEQYF. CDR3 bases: TGTGCCAGCAGGGGAATAGCGGGGGGCTTGACGGACGAGCAGTACTTC. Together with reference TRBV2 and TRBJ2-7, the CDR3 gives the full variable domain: EPEVTQTPSHQVTQMGQEVILRCVPISNHLYFYWYRQILGQKVEFLVSFYNNEISEKSEIFDDQFSVERPDGSNFTLKIRSTKLEDSAMYFCASRGIAGGLTDEQYFGPGTRLTVT.

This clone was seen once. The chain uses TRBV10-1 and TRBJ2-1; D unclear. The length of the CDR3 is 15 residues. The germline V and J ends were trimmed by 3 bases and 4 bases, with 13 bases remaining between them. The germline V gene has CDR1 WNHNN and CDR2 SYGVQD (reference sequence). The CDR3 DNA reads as TGCGCCAGCAGTGACGACGGCGGACCGTACAATGAGCAGTTCTTC. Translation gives CASSDDGGPYNEQFF.

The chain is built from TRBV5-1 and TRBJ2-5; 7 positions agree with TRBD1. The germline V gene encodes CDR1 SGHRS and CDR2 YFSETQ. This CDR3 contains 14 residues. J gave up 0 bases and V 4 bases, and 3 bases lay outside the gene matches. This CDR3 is CASSGGQYQETQYF. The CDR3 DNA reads TGCGCCAGCAGCGGGGGACAGTACCAAGAGACCCAGTACTTC.

CDR3 bases: TGTGCCTGGAGTGGAACTAGCGGGGCAGATACGCAGTATTTT. Amino acid sequence: CAWSGTSGADTQYF. V gene TRBV30 combines with J gene TRBJ2-3; TRBD2 matches at 10 bases. V shed 1 base, J shed 4 bases, and the junction held 2 bases outside the gene matches. The CDR3 contains 14 residues. Germline CDR1 and CDR2: GTSNPN and SVGIG (reference sequence).

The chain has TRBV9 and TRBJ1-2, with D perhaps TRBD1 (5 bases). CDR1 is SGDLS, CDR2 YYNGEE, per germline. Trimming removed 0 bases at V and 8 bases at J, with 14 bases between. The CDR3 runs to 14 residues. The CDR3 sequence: CASSVENRPRGYTF. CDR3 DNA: TGTGCCAGCAGCGTAGAAAACAGGCCTAGGGGCTACACCTTC.

CDR3: CASSLVEGLSGANVLTF. CDR3 DNA sequence: TGTGCCAGCAGCTTGGTCGAGGGACTCTCTGGGGCCAACGTCCTGACTTTC. This chain uses TRBV5-6 with TRBJ2-6; tentatively, D is TRBD2 (6 bases). The V end was cut by 0 bases, the J end by 0 bases, with 10 bases between. Per germline, CDR1 SGHDT and CDR2 YYEEEE. The CDR3 contains 17 residues. Full variable domain (missing parts from reference TRBV5-6 and TRBJ2-6): DAGVTQSPTHLIKTRGQQVTLRCSPKSGHDTVSWYQQALGQGPQFIFQYYEEEERQRGNFPDRFSGHQFPNYSSELNVNALLLGDSALYLCASSLVEGLSGANVLTFGAGSRLTVL.

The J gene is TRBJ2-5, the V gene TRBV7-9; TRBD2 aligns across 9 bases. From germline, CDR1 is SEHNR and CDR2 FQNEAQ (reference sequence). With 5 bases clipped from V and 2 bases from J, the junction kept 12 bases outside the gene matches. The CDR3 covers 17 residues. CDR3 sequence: CASSPVISGGIQETQYF. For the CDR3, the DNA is TGTGCCAGCAGCCCAGTGATAAGCGGGGGGATACAAGAGACCCAGTACTTC.

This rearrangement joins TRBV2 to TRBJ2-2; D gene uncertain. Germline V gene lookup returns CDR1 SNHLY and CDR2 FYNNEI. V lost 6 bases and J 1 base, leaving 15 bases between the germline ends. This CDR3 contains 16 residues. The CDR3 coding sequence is TGTGCCAGCAGAAGGGAACTTTCGTTGAACACCGGGGAGCTGTTTTTT. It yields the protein CASRRELSLNTGELFF. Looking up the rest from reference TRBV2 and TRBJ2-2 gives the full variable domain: EPEVTQTPSHQVTQMGQEVILRCVPISNHLYFYWYRQILGQKVEFLVSFYNNEISEKSEIFDDQFSVERPDGSNFTLKIRSTKLEDSAMYFCASRRELSLNTGELFFGEGSRLTVL.

The CDR3 nucleotides read TGTGCCAGCAGTTACTCGTTCAGGGTGGACAATGAGCAGTTCTTC. Residues: CASSYSFRVDNEQFF. This sequence joins TRBV6-6 and TRBJ2-1, with a tentative D call TRBD1 (5 bases). V lost 0 bases, J lost 5 bases, and 11 bases lay in between. This CDR3 has 15 amino acids. Germline V gene lookup returns CDR1 MNHNY and CDR2 SVGAGI (reference sequence).

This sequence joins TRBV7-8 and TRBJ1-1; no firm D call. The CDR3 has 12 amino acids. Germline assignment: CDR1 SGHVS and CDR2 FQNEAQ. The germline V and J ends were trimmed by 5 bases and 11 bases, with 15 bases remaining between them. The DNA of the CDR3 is TGTGCCAGCAGCCTCCAAGATCGCTACGCTTTCTTT. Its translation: CASSLQDRYAFF.